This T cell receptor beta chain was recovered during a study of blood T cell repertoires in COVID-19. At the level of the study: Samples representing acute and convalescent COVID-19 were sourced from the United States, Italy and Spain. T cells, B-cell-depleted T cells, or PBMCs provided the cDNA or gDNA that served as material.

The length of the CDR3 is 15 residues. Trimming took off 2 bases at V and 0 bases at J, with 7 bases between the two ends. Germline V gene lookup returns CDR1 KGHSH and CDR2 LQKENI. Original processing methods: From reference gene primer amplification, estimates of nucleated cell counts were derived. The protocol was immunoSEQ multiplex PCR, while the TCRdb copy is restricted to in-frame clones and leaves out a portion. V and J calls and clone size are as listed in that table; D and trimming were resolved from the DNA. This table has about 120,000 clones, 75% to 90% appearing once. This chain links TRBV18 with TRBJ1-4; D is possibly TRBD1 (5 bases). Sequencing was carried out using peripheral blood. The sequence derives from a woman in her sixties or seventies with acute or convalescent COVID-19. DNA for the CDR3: TGTGCCAGCTCACCAGGGGCTGCAACTAATGAAAAACTGTTTTTT. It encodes CASSPGAATNEKLFF. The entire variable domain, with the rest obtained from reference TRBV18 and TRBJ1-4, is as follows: NAGVMQNPRHLVRRRGQEARLRCSPMKGHSHVYWYRQLPEEGLKFMVYLQKENIIDESGMPKERFSAEFPKEGPSILRIQQVVRGDSAAYFCASSPGAATNEKLFFGSGTQLSVL.